The next 32 T cell receptor beta chains were all read from a single sample in a study of blood T cell repertoires in COVID-19. Assay: immunoSEQ multiplex PCR; the TCRdb copy retains only in-frame clones and omits some. Here the sample spans about 200,000 clones, roughly 80% being singletons. Sequencing was carried out using peripheral blood. The receptors come from a man in his forties or fifties who had recovered from COVID-19.

The chain couples TRBV5-4 to TRBJ2-1; 7 bases are shared with TRBD2. The germline V gene has CDR1 SGHNT and CDR2 YYREEE (reference sequence). The ends lost 0 bases at V and 6 bases at J; junction bases unmatched: 12. The CDR3 is 17 residues long. Here the CDR3 reads CASSLDLAGSLLNEQFF. The DNA for the CDR3 is TGTGCCAGCAGCTTGGATTTAGCGGGCTCCCTACTCAATGAGCAGTTCTTC.

This clone was detected only a few times. Compared with germline, one end of the junction differs, possibly owing to a read error. The chain recombines TRBV10-3 with TRBJ2-1; no reliable D call. The germline V gene encodes CDR1 ENHRY and CDR2 SYGVKD. The CDR3 consists of 12 residues. CDR3 sequence: CAISESSTAEIF. For the CDR3, the DNA is TGTGCCATCAGTGAGTCGTCAACGGCGGAGATCTTC.

The chain is built from TRBV3-1 (or the pseudogene TRBV3-2) and TRBJ2-5; no clear D. The CDR3 contains 13 residues. Per germline, CDR1 LGHDT and CDR2 YNNKEL (reference sequence). Trimming took 4 bases from V and 0 from J, leaving 6 bases between them. The CDR3 nucleotides read TGTGCCAGCAGCCGGCGGTACCAAGAGACCCAGTACTTC. Its protein is CASSRRYQETQYF.

J is TRBJ2-2 and V is TRBV19, with D hard to call. V was pared by 6 bases and J by 1 base, with 9 bases between. Looked up from germline, CDR1 is LNHDA and CDR2 is SQIVND (reference sequence). The CDR3 spans 14 residues. The CDR3, as DNA: TGTGCCAGTAGAGGTACGGGGAACACCGGGGAGCTGTTTTTT. Translating it yields CASRGTGNTGELFF.

This clone was seen a few times. V and J are TRBV2 and TRBJ2-1, with 12 bases fitting TRBD2. Trimming cost V 6 bases and J 5 bases; bases outside gene matches: 2. The germline gives CDR1 SNHLY, CDR2 FYNNEI. CDR3 size: 14 residues. This CDR3 reads CASSRTSGNNEQFF. CDR3 coding DNA: TGTGCCAGCAGCAGGACTAGCGGGAACAATGAGCAGTTCTTC.

This sequence joins TRBV15 and TRBJ1-2, with D possibly matching TRBD1 (6 bases). Germline-derived CDR1 and CDR2 are LNHNV and YYDKDF (reference sequence). V was cut by 0 bases and J by 8 bases, with 13 bases left in between. The CDR3 covers 14 residues. DNA of the CDR3: TGTGCCACCAGCAGAGAGACAGGTACTAAAGGCTACACCTTC. Amino acids: CATSRETGTKGYTF. Drawing the rest from reference TRBV15 and TRBJ1-2, the complete variable domain is DAMVIQNPRYQVTQFGKPVTLSCSQTLNHNVMYWYQQKSSQAPKLLFHYYDKDFNNEADTPDNFQSRRPNTSFCFLDIRSPGLGDTAMYLCATSRETGTKGYTFGSGTRLTVV.

The chain couples TRBV30 to TRBJ2-1; 9 positions agree with TRBD1. V was clipped by 2 bases and J by 5 bases; unmatched bases: 7. This CDR3 is built from 15 residues. Germline assignment: CDR1 GTSNPN and CDR2 SVGIG (reference sequence). The CDR3, as DNA: TGTGCCTGGAGTACTTACCGGACAGGGGACAATGAGCAGTTCTTC. Protein: CAWSTYRTGDNEQFF.

The chain carries TRBV5-4 and TRBJ1-4; TRBD1 is a possible D gene (6 bases). The germline V and J ends were trimmed by 0 bases and 5 bases, with 11 bases remaining between them. This CDR3 has 15 residues. The V gene's germline CDR1 is SGHNT and CDR2 YYREEE (reference sequence). CDR3 residues: CASSLGAGANEKLFF. Written as DNA, the CDR3 is TGTGCCAGCAGCTTGGGGGCAGGGGCGAATGAAAAACTGTTTTTT.

The rearrangement links TRBV24-1 to TRBJ2-3; 8 bases map to TRBD1. Germline CDR1 KGHDR, CDR2 SFDVKD. The ends lost 5 bases at V and 3 bases at J; junction bases unmatched: 3. The CDR3 is made up of 14 amino acids. CDR3 nucleotide sequence: TGTGCCACCAGTGGGACAGGGCGAACAGATACGCAGTATTTT. It codes for CATSGTGRTDTQYF.

The V and J genes are TRBV2 and TRBJ2-5, with D possibly TRBD2 on 6 matching bases. V dropped 8 bases and J dropped 4 bases, with 11 bases sitting between them. Per germline, CDR1 SNHLY and CDR2 FYNNEI. This CDR3 comprises 12 residues. CDR3 coding DNA: TGTGCCAGCCGGGCCGGGGGAGAGACCCAGTACTTC. Its translation: CASRAGGETQYF. Complete variable domain (other parts from reference TRBV2 and TRBJ2-5): EPEVTQTPSHQVTQMGQEVILRCVPISNHLYFYWYRQILGQKVEFLVSFYNNEISEKSEIFDDQFSVERPDGSNFTLKIRSTKLEDSAMYFCASRAGGETQYFGPGTRLLVL.

The chain carries TRBV27 and TRBJ1-1; D is uncertain. Germline CDR1 MNHEY, CDR2 SMNVEV (reference sequence). V shed 2 bases and J shed 2 bases, with 6 bases lying between them. This CDR3 contains 13 residues. CDR3 nucleotides: TGTGCCAGCAGTTTAGGGCGAAACACTGAAGCTTTCTTT. It is translated as CASSLGRNTEAFF.

This clone was recorded once. This rearrangement joins TRBV6-5 to TRBJ1-5; no definite D call. The CDR3 runs to 13 residues. Germline V gene data show CDR1 as MNHEY and CDR2 as SVGAGI. V dropped 9 bases and J dropped 2 bases, with 11 bases sitting between them. The CDR3 nucleotides are TGTGCCAGTCTTCAGTATGGCAATCAGCCCCAGCATTTT. Encoded protein: CASLQYGNQPQHF.

The chain couples TRBV9 to TRBJ2-6; 9 bases are a match to TRBD1. V lost 5 bases, J lost 5 bases, and 8 bases stayed unmatched. This CDR3 comprises 16 residues. The germline V gene has CDR1 SGDLS and CDR2 YYNGEE. CDR3 DNA sequence: TGTGCCAGCAGTGTCCGGGACAGGGAAAGGGCCAACGTCCTGACTTTC. Its protein product is CASSVRDRERANVLTF.

This clone was observed a few times. The gene calls are TRBV7-9 and TRBJ1-1; D ambiguous. The CDR3 is 17 residues long. Germline-derived CDR1 and CDR2 are SEHNR and FQNEAQ (reference sequence). Between the trimmed V and J ends, which lost 5 bases and 1 base, there was a span of 20 bases. The CDR3, as DNA: TGTGCCAGCAGCCCCCGGCTGTCACCGAGGGAGAACACTGAAGCTTTCTTT. Its translation: CASSPRLSPRENTEAFF. Using reference TRBV7-9 and TRBJ1-1 for the parts outside the CDR3, the full variable domain is DTGVSQNPRHKITKRGQNVTFRCDPISEHNRLYWYRQTLGQGPEFLTYFQNEAQLEKSRLLSDRFSAERPKGSFSTLEIQRTEQGDSAMYLCASSPRLSPRENTEAFFGQGTRLTVV.

V and J are TRBV6-2 or TRBV6-3 and TRBJ1-5; possible D gene TRBD1, 5 bases. Germline loops: CDR1 MNHEY, CDR2 SVGEGT. This CDR3 is built from 18 residues. With 5 bases removed from V and 0 bases from J, the gap between germline ends came to 20 bases. CDR3 nucleotides: TGTGCCAGCAGTAAAGCAGGGTCGACTCTGGATAGCAATCAGCCCCAGCATTTT. Translation: CASSKAGSTLDSNQPQHF.

J is TRBJ1-1 and V is TRBV4-3, with 7 bases aligning to TRBD1. CDR1 is LGHNA and CDR2 is YSLEER in the germline V gene. The CDR3 is 15 amino acids. After removal of 0 bases from V and 3 bases from J, the junction contained 4 bases not matched to a gene. The CDR3 here is CASSQDAQGDTEAFF. The CDR3 DNA sequence: TGCGCCAGCAGCCAAGATGCCCAGGGGGACACTGAAGCTTTCTTT.

V gene TRBV6-2 or TRBV6-3 combines with J gene TRBJ2-2; D perhaps matches TRBD2 (5 bases). The CDR3 runs 13 residues. V dropped 4 bases and J dropped 2 bases, with 5 bases sitting between them. Germline CDR1 and CDR2: MNHEY and SVGEGT. The chain's CDR3 is CASSWTNTGELFF. For the CDR3, the DNA is TGTGCCAGCAGTTGGACTAACACCGGGGAGCTGTTTTTT.

This chain links TRBV7-6 with TRBJ1-2; maybe TRBD1 (5 bases). CDR3 length: 16 residues. V was clipped by 0 bases and J by 7 bases, with 18 bases between them. Germline V gives CDR1 SGHVS, CDR2 FNYEAQ. This chain's CDR3 is CASSLAADGETGGYTF. The CDR3 DNA follows: TGTGCCAGCAGCTTAGCGGCGGATGGGGAAACAGGTGGCTACACCTTC.

Only one count was recorded for this clone. The chain employs TRBV7-8 and TRBJ1-4; possible D gene TRBD1, 5 bases. From germline, CDR1 is SGHVS and CDR2 FQNEAQ. The V and J ends lost 3 bases and 8 bases respectively, with 25 bases between them. The CDR3 is 18 residues long. The CDR3 reads CASSFLVNQGSGREKLFF. CDR3 sequence (DNA): TGTGCCAGCAGCTTCCTAGTAAACCAGGGTAGTGGTCGGGAAAAACTGTTTTTT.

This clone was detected ten times or more. The chain has TRBV6-1 and TRBJ1-4, with 8 bases that match TRBD1. CDR3 length: 16 residues. Germline-derived CDR1 and CDR2 are MNHNS and SASEGT. V lost 4 bases, J lost 0 bases, and 4 bases stayed unmatched. CDR3: CASSGQGTATNEKLFF. The CDR3 bases are TGTGCCAGCAGTGGACAGGGGACTGCAACTAATGAAAAACTGTTTTTT.

The chain's CDR3 is CASSLAAADEQFF. The CDR3 DNA follows: TGTGCCAGCAGCTTAGCTGCGGCAGATGAGCAGTTCTTC. V and J are TRBV7-2 and TRBJ2-1, with D hard to call. The CDR3 is 13 amino acids. V gave up 0 bases and J gave up 8 bases, with 8 bases separating them. CDR1 and CDR2 from the germline V gene are SGHTA and FQGNSA.

This chain uses TRBV7-9 with TRBJ2-7; 14 bases fit TRBD2. The trim removed 5 bases at V and 0 bases at J, leaving 3 bases unmatched. This CDR3 is built from 16 residues. In germline, CDR1 is SEHNR, CDR2 FQNEAQ (reference sequence). Here the CDR3 DNA reads TGTGCCAGCAGCCGACTAGCGGGAGGGGGCTCCTACGAGCAGTACTTC. It encodes CASSRLAGGGSYEQYF.

The chain uses TRBV24-1 and TRBJ2-4, with D possibly TRBD1 on 6 matching bases. V lost 4 bases, J lost 6 bases, and 12 bases lay in between. Looked up from germline, CDR1 is KGHDR and CDR2 is SFDVKD. The CDR3 is made up of 14 amino acids. CDR3 in amino acids: CATSDSGQSNIQYF. CDR3 DNA: TGTGCCACCAGTGACTCCGGACAGTCAAACATTCAGTACTTC.

The V and J genes are TRBV25-1 and TRBJ1-5; a possible D gene is TRBD1 (6 bases). The germline gives CDR1 MGHDK, CDR2 SYGVNS. V was trimmed by 3 bases and J by 6 bases, leaving 12 bases between them. The CDR3 has 14 amino acids. The CDR3 sequence is CASSETGARQPQHF. The CDR3 bases are TGTGCCAGCAGTGAGACAGGTGCTCGTCAGCCCCAGCATTTT.

The chain joins TRBV19 to TRBJ2-7; TRBD2 matches 7 bases. The germline gives CDR1 LNHDA, CDR2 SQIVND (reference sequence). The CDR3 contains 15 residues. Trimming at V came to 0 bases and at J to 3 bases, leaving 5 bases not matched to a gene. The CDR3 here is CASSIDRGVRYEQYF. DNA of the CDR3: TGTGCCAGTAGTATAGATCGGGGGGTACGCTACGAGCAGTACTTC.

The V call is TRBV9, the J call TRBJ1-1; D may be TRBD1 (5 bases). The V end was cut by 3 bases, the J end by 4 bases, with 10 bases between. The germline CDR1 and CDR2 sequences are SGDLS and YYNGEE. This CDR3 comprises 13 residues. The CDR3 DNA reads as TGTGCCAGCAGCGAGGGGCAGGTCACTGAAGCTTTCTTT. Translation gives CASSEGQVTEAFF. Full variable domain (outside the CDR3, taken from reference TRBV9 and TRBJ1-1): DSGVTQTPKHLITATGQRVTLRCSPRSGDLSVYWYQQSLDQGLQFLIQYYNGEERAKGNILERFSAQQFPDLHSELNLSSLELGDSALYFCASSEGQVTEAFFGQGTRLTVV.

J is TRBJ2-3 and V is TRBV10-3, with 10 bases lining up with TRBD2. Trimming at V came to 8 bases and at J to 5 bases, leaving 13 bases not matched to a gene. Per the germline V gene, CDR1 is ENHRY and CDR2 is SYGVKD. The length of the CDR3 is 16 residues. CDR3 nucleotide sequence: TGTGCCATCGGAGACAGCGGGAGGGCCGAGGGAGATACGCAGTATTTT. Protein: CAIGDSGRAEGDTQYF.

This clone occurred once. The CDR3 DNA sequence: TGTGCCACCAGTGACTCCAACCCGGGGTACAATGAGCAGTTCTTC. This gives the protein CATSDSNPGYNEQFF. The chain joins TRBV24-1 to TRBJ2-1, with D possibly TRBD2 on 5 matching bases. The CDR3 sequence is 15 residues long. The germline V and J ends were trimmed by 4 bases and 4 bases, with 13 bases remaining between them. CDR1 KGHDR and CDR2 SFDVKD come from the germline V gene.

The chain joins TRBV19 to TRBJ1-5; 7 bases agree with TRBD1. The V segment lost 5 bases and the J segment 0 bases; nucleotides outside the gene matches: 10. The CDR3 contains 17 residues. Germline CDR1 LNHDA, CDR2 SQIVND (reference sequence). In nucleotides, the CDR3 is TGTGCCAGTAGTGCGGAAGGACAGGTCTTTAGCAATCAGCCCCAGCATTTT. The encoded protein is CASSAEGQVFSNQPQHF.

The rearrangement uses TRBV18 and TRBJ1-1; possible D gene TRBD1, 6 bases. Per the germline V gene, CDR1 is KGHSH and CDR2 is LQKENI. V shed 8 bases and J shed 4 bases, with 11 bases lying between them. The CDR3 has 12 amino acids. The CDR3 loop reads CASTQGSTEAFF. CDR3 coding DNA: TGTGCCAGCACCCAGGGGAGCACTGAAGCTTTCTTT.

The gene calls are TRBV3-1 (or the pseudogene TRBV3-2) and TRBJ2-7; D is perhaps TRBD1 (6 bases). From germline, CDR1 is LGHDT and CDR2 YNNKEL (reference sequence). V was trimmed by 5 bases and J by 3 bases, leaving 8 bases between them. The CDR3 is 12 amino acids. The CDR3 coding sequence is TGTGCCAGCAGCAGGGGGAACTACGAGCAGTACTTC. It is translated as CASSRGNYEQYF.

This chain links TRBV19 with TRBJ2-4; 9 bases line up with TRBD1. The germline gives CDR1 LNHDA, CDR2 SQIVND (reference sequence). Trimming at V came to 6 bases and at J to 5 bases, leaving 11 bases not matched to a gene. This CDR3 region has 16 residues. CDR3 sequence reads: CASSPIDRGAQNIQYF. The CDR3 DNA reads TGTGCCAGTAGCCCGATAGACAGGGGGGCCCAAAACATTCAGTACTTC.